This T cell receptor beta chain emerged from a study of a mutant IDH1 vaccine in newly diagnosed glioma. For the study at large: Investigators started vaccination 4-6 weeks after radiotherapy alone, or with temozolomide cycles. Patients under treatment included approximately 60% males and about 38% females and had a mean age of around 43 years. Broader study findings: Pseudoprogression appeared independent of alterations in top peripheral clonotypes.

This clone came up a few times. Its antigen is currently unknown. The time point here: week 23, last vaccination. Vaccine doses each comprised 300 ug of mutant IDH1 20-mer peptide, with topical imiquimod. Sequencing was performed with immunoSEQ multiplex PCR; in TCRdb, only in-frame clones are kept and a portion is missing. Of tens of thousands of clones detected, approximately 85% appear once; the ten largest clones hold around 2%. Between the trimmed V and J ends, which lost 0 bases and 4 bases, there was a span of 10 bases. The CDR3 consists of 14 residues. CDR1 is SGDLS, CDR2 YYNGEE, per germline. The rearrangement joins TRBV9 to TRBJ1-1, with D unclear. Specimen: PBMCs, collected from a glioma patient whose treatment included an IDH1 peptide vaccine. The clonotype originates from a man aged 30 to 39 with glioma. Some clones in this sample may be carry-over from other donors' samples. Here the CDR3 DNA reads TGTGCCAGCAGCGTAGTTGGTGTCAGCACTGAAGCTTTCTTT. Its protein is CASSVVGVSTEAFF.